This T cell receptor beta chain came from a study of blood T cells in healthy people across ages (dated by TCRdb to between 2014 and 2017). For context, the study as a whole: In model experiments, roughly one uniquely barcoded TCR beta cDNA molecule per two T cells was captured by template switching. Age-related changes in TCR beta repertoire diversity were measured in the study by deep sequencing normalized with unique cDNA molecular identifiers. Four age groups were formed from the donors: young (average roughly 15 years), middle-aged (approximately 40), aged (under 70) and long-lived (less than 85). To avoid experimental bias, donors of different ages were distributed randomly across sequencing lanes. The study analyzed two additional independent replicas of 1 million unique cDNA reads from the same blood draw for two donors, one aged 18 to 30 and one aged 80 or older. The study at large found these results: Observed TCR beta diversity correlated strongly with the percentage of naive T cells measured by flow cytometry. Because profiling used bulk unsorted PBMCs, naive and antigen-experienced compartments could not be compared conclusively. Because donor CMV infection status was unknown, age-related changes in expanded clonotypes were potentially confounded. As age increased, observed TCR beta diversity per million T cells dropped in a roughly linear way, and a significant reduction was already evident by age around 41. Estimates of total diversity based on one million sequenced T cells were regarded as lower bounds and as underestimates. Compared with the aged group, the long-lived group had more naive CD4+ T cells, fewer expanded clones and increased TCR diversity, suggesting age selection.

Donors were a few dozen systemically healthy Caucasian individuals from Russia aged roughly 6 to 95 years. Approximately 11 milliliters of peripheral blood were drawn from each donor into EDTA-treated Vacutainer tubes. PBMCs were isolated by Ficoll-Paque density-gradient centrifugation, with at least 6.5 million obtained per sample. Total RNA was extracted from PBMCs with Trizol reagent, with at least 6 micrograms obtained per sample. For every donor, an aliquot of PBMCs went through flow cytometry to measure the percentages of naive CD45RAhigh/CD27high T cells. This clonotype has just a few counts. This clone's antigen is unknown. No much larger clone is present one base from it, and per-base qualities are unavailable. V lost 4 bases and J lost 0 bases; the stretch between them is 10 bases long. Counted from cysteine to phenylalanine, this CDR3 has 14 amino acids. The CDR3 DNA has 42 bases and is translated from base 1. For CDR1 and CDR2, the germline V gene lists SGHRS and YFSETQ.

Libraries were made using 5' RACE. Sequenced on an Illumina HiSeq 2500. The second PCR ran for roughly 6 to 11 cycles and used a J-beta primer mix along with a sample-barcoded 5' primer. Each TCR beta cDNA molecule received a unique molecular identifier from a template-switch 5' adaptor carrying 12 random nucleotides. At least 2.5 million CDR3-containing paired-end reads were obtained from each sample. The Mint cDNA synthesis kit, primed by a TRBC-specific oligonucleotide, was used to synthesize first-strand cDNA from all RNA. All cDNA was treated with uracil-DNA glycosylase and then went through a first 18-cycle PCR with the universal primers M1SS and BC2_uni_R. As for the authors' bioinformatics: Normalization of each sample was performed by random selection of 1 million high-quality reads, each carrying a distinct molecular identifier. Instead of being binned into consensus sequences, reads that shared molecular identifiers were thrown out. MiTCR, run with a Q25 quality threshold and the strictest error-elimination algorithm, handled CDR3 identification, clonotype clustering and error correction. A nonparametric unseen species model with Euler transformation was used to estimate a lower bound on total TCR beta diversity. TCRdb redid the processing of the public reads, applying fastp at Q25 and MiXCR, and retained in-frame beta chains. A single entry per CDR3 protein holds the most common genes and DNA from its merged rows. The V and J calls and clone size come from TCRdb's table, not from the authors' own analysis. For this sample there are approximately 1.5 million distinct CDR3 sequences; almost 35% appear just once. 11% of the sample goes to the ten largest clones.

Sequenced: blood. The source of this sequence is a woman in her twenties or thirties in good health. The chain couples TRBV5-1 to TRBJ2-5; no D gene can be assigned with confidence. The DNA is as follows: TGCGCCAGCAGCCTTACAGACAACCAAGAGACCCAGTACTTC. Its protein product is CASSLTDNQETQYF.